This is a list of T cell receptor beta chains from one sample in a study of CD8 T cells in ankylosing spondylitis. TCRdb recomputed calls from the 5' RACE reads with MiXCR, one row per CDR3 protein. The sample yields approximately 300,000 distinct CDR3 sequences, less than 10% seen once. Sequencing was done on a sample of blood, either unsorted or a sorted T cell fraction (not recorded which). The receptors were sampled from a male donor with ankylosing spondylitis. Both conserved end residues are part of each CDR3. The D gene is left open where the match is weak. Clone sizes are given selectively: once, few, many, or a class where the clone is expanded.

d_call: -; j_call: TRBJ1-1; clone_size: few; v_call: TRBV29-1; cdr3_aa: CSVEDSLNTEAFF; cdr3_nt: TGCAGCGTTGAAGACAGTTTGAACACTGAAGCTTTCTTT
d_call: -; j_call: TRBJ1-4; clone_size: few; v_call: TRBV5-5; cdr3_aa: CASSTFATRGEKLFF; cdr3_nt: TGTGCCAGCAGCACCTTCGCGACGCGGGGTGAAAAACTGTTTTTT
d_call: TRBD2; j_call: TRBJ2-7; clone_size: -; v_call: TRBV5-1; cdr3_aa: CASSLRLAGGSYEQYF; cdr3_nt: TGCGCCAGCAGCTTGCGGCTAGCGGGAGGCTCCTACGAGCAGTACTTC
d_call: TRBD2; j_call: TRBJ2-1; clone_size: few; v_call: TRBV14; cdr3_aa: CASSQRAGGNYNEQFF; cdr3_nt: TGTGCCAGCAGCCAACGAGCGGGAGGCAACTACAATGAGCAGTTCTTC
d_call: TRBD1; j_call: TRBJ2-7; clone_size: few; v_call: TRBV20-1; cdr3_aa: CSAGDRGWRGEQYF; cdr3_nt: TGCAGTGCTGGGGACAGGGGGTGGAGGGGGGAGCAGTACTTC
d_call: -; j_call: TRBJ2-1; clone_size: -; v_call: TRBV19; cdr3_aa: CASSIWAGRGDEQFF; cdr3_nt: TGTGCCAGTAGTATATGGGCAGGGCGAGGGGATGAGCAGTTCTTC
d_call: -; j_call: TRBJ1-1; clone_size: many; v_call: TRBV19; cdr3_aa: CASSIAGRSTEAFF; cdr3_nt: TGTGCCAGTAGTATAGCGGGGCGGAGCACTGAAGCTTTCTTT
d_call: TRBD2; j_call: TRBJ2-1; clone_size: few; v_call: TRBV28; cdr3_aa: CASSFSGRVDEQFF; cdr3_nt: TGTGCCAGCAGCTTCAGCGGGAGGGTCGATGAGCAGTTCTTC
d_call: -; j_call: TRBJ1-5; clone_size: many; v_call: TRBV4-2; cdr3_aa: CASSHGRGNQPQHF; cdr3_nt: TGTGCCAGCAGCCACGGGCGGGGAAATCAGCCCCAGCATTTT
d_call: -; j_call: TRBJ2-1; clone_size: -; v_call: TRBV2; cdr3_aa: CASRGGGDPNEQFF; cdr3_nt: TGTGCCAGCAGGGGGGGAGGAGACCCCAATGAGCAGTTCTTC
d_call: TRBD2; j_call: TRBJ2-5; clone_size: few; v_call: TRBV28; cdr3_aa: CASSFPGTSGARTQYF; cdr3_nt: TGTGCCAGCAGTTTCCCTGGGACTAGCGGGGCCAGAACCCAGTACTTC
d_call: -; j_call: TRBJ1-1; clone_size: -; v_call: TRBV5-1; cdr3_aa: CASSGWPAPLARAFF; cdr3_nt: TGCGCCAGCAGCGGCTGGCCAGCCCCACTCGCACGGGCTTTCTTT
d_call: TRBD2; j_call: TRBJ2-1; clone_size: -; v_call: TRBV4-1; cdr3_aa: CASGRTRSEQFF; cdr3_nt: TGCGCCAGCGGCCGGACTAGATCAGAGCAGTTCTTC
d_call: TRBD2; j_call: TRBJ2-3; clone_size: -; v_call: TRBV5-1; cdr3_aa: CASWAGRGTDTQYF; cdr3_nt: TGCGCCAGCTGGGCAGGGCGGGGGACAGATACGCAGTATTTT
d_call: -; j_call: TRBJ2-5; clone_size: few; v_call: TRBV11-2; cdr3_aa: CASSLGAGLMETQYF; cdr3_nt: TGTGCCAGCAGCTTAGGGGCAGGGTTGATGGAGACCCAGTACTTC
d_call: -; j_call: TRBJ1-2; clone_size: -; v_call: TRBV12-3/TRBV12-4; cdr3_aa: CASRDGRAVYYGYTF; cdr3_nt: TGTGCCAGCAGGGACGGCCGAGCCGTATACTATGGCTACACCTTC
d_call: -; j_call: TRBJ2-7; clone_size: few; v_call: TRBV5-1; cdr3_aa: CASSLGTGGEQYF; cdr3_nt: TGCGCCAGCAGCCTCGGGACCGGCGGCGAGCAGTACTTC
d_call: -; j_call: TRBJ2-5; clone_size: -; v_call: TRBV11-2; cdr3_aa: CASSLGASEYQETQYF; cdr3_nt: TGTGCCAGCAGCTTAGGGGCTAGCGAGTACCAAGAGACCCAGTACTTC
d_call: -; j_call: TRBJ2-7; clone_size: -; v_call: TRBV30; cdr3_aa: CAWRRQGGYEQYF; cdr3_nt: TGTGCCTGGAGGCGCCAAGGGGGTTACGAGCAGTACTTC
d_call: TRBD2; j_call: TRBJ2-3; clone_size: few; v_call: TRBV20-1; cdr3_aa: CSARDGGRAPGVTDTQYF; cdr3_nt: TGCAGTGCTAGAGATGGTGGGAGGGCCCCAGGAGTCACAGATACGCAGTATTTT
d_call: -; j_call: TRBJ2-2; clone_size: -; v_call: TRBV2; cdr3_aa: CASSVRENTGELFF; cdr3_nt: TGTGCCAGCAGTGTGCGAGAGAACACCGGGGAGCTGTTTTTT
d_call: TRBD2; j_call: TRBJ2-1; clone_size: -; v_call: TRBV7-6; cdr3_aa: CASSFTEVAAGGQFF; cdr3_nt: TGTGCCAGCAGCTTTACGGAGGTAGCGGCGGGGGGGCAGTTCTTC
d_call: -; j_call: TRBJ2-7; clone_size: -; v_call: TRBV20-1; cdr3_aa: CSARVPGRGRNEQYF; cdr3_nt: TGCAGTGCTAGAGTCCCCGGCAGGGGTAGGAACGAGCAGTACTTC
d_call: TRBD1; j_call: TRBJ2-7; clone_size: few; v_call: TRBV25-1; cdr3_aa: CASSGWDRTYEQYF; cdr3_nt: TGTGCCAGCAGCGGCTGGGACAGGACCTACGAGCAGTACTTC
d_call: TRBD2; j_call: TRBJ2-2; clone_size: few; v_call: TRBV5-1; cdr3_aa: CASSLRLAAGELFF; cdr3_nt: TGCGCCAGCAGCCTTCGGCTAGCGGCCGGGGAGCTGTTTTTT
d_call: -; j_call: TRBJ2-7; clone_size: -; v_call: TRBV4-3; cdr3_aa: CASSQDSNSYEQYF; cdr3_nt: TGCGCCAGCAGCCAAGATTCCAACTCCTACGAGCAGTACTTC
d_call: TRBD2; j_call: TRBJ2-1; clone_size: few; v_call: TRBV20-1; cdr3_aa: CSARFGRATYNEQFF; cdr3_nt: TGCAGTGCTCGATTCGGGAGGGCCACGTACAATGAGCAGTTCTTC
d_call: -; j_call: TRBJ2-3; clone_size: few; v_call: TRBV7-9; cdr3_aa: CASSLDSSQYF; cdr3_nt: TGTGCCAGCAGTTTGGACAGCTCGCAGTATTTT
d_call: TRBD2; j_call: TRBJ2-7; clone_size: few; v_call: TRBV30; cdr3_aa: CAWSRASGSFPYEQYF; cdr3_nt: TGTGCCTGGAGTCGGGCTAGCGGGAGTTTCCCCTACGAGCAGTACTTC
d_call: TRBD1; j_call: TRBJ1-5; clone_size: many; v_call: TRBV28; cdr3_aa: CASSAPGQGASLSNQPQHF; cdr3_nt: TGTGCCAGCAGTGCCCCGGGACAGGGGGCTTCTTTAAGCAATCAGCCCCAGCATTTT
d_call: TRBD1; j_call: TRBJ1-1; clone_size: -; v_call: TRBV6-1; cdr3_aa: CASSKRDRGTEAFF; cdr3_nt: TGTGCCAGCTCGAAACGGGACAGGGGAACTGAAGCTTTCTTT
d_call: -; j_call: TRBJ1-2; clone_size: many; v_call: TRBV12-3/TRBV12-4; cdr3_aa: CASSFGVVVGYTF; cdr3_nt: TGTGCCAGCAGTTTTGGGGTGGTAGTAGGCTACACCTTC
d_call: TRBD1; j_call: TRBJ2-3; clone_size: -; v_call: TRBV4-1; cdr3_aa: CASSLGTGWTDTQYF; cdr3_nt: TGCGCCAGCAGCCTGGGGACAGGGTGGACAGATACGCAGTATTTT
d_call: -; j_call: TRBJ2-2; clone_size: -; v_call: TRBV15; cdr3_aa: CATRDGRVTGELFF; cdr3_nt: TGTGCCACCAGAGATGGTAGGGTCACCGGGGAGCTGTTTTTT
d_call: -; j_call: TRBJ2-1; clone_size: few; v_call: TRBV28; cdr3_aa: CASSLISSGNNEQFF; cdr3_nt: TGTGCCAGCAGTTTAATCAGTAGCGGAAACAATGAGCAGTTCTTC
d_call: -; j_call: TRBJ2-2; clone_size: many; v_call: TRBV5-1; cdr3_aa: CASSLSVGGNTGELFF; cdr3_nt: TGCGCCAGCAGCTTGAGCGTCGGAGGTAACACCGGGGAGCTGTTTTTT
d_call: -; j_call: TRBJ2-7; clone_size: -; v_call: TRBV5-1; cdr3_aa: CASTTTDFLAYEQYF; cdr3_nt: TGCGCCAGCACCACGACGGATTTTTTAGCCTACGAGCAGTACTTC
d_call: -; j_call: TRBJ2-3; clone_size: -; v_call: TRBV7-9; cdr3_aa: CASRPAATDTQYF; cdr3_nt: TGTGCCAGCCGACCCGCGGCCACAGATACGCAGTATTTT
d_call: -; j_call: TRBJ1-2; clone_size: few; v_call: TRBV16; cdr3_aa: CASSQSVEGDIYGYTF; cdr3_nt: TGTGCCAGCAGCCAATCGGTGGAGGGGGATATCTATGGCTACACCTTC
d_call: -; j_call: TRBJ2-7; clone_size: few; v_call: TRBV11-2; cdr3_aa: CASSPSQGPHEQYF; cdr3_nt: TGTGCCAGCAGCCCCAGTCAGGGCCCCCACGAGCAGTACTTC
d_call: TRBD2; j_call: TRBJ2-5; clone_size: few; v_call: TRBV28; cdr3_aa: CATFGGNGETQYF; cdr3_nt: TGTGCGACCTTCGGGGGGAACGGGGAGACCCAGTACTTC
d_call: TRBD1; j_call: TRBJ1-1; clone_size: many; v_call: TRBV18; cdr3_aa: CASPNRQGVGTEAFF; cdr3_nt: TGTGCCAGCCCGAACCGACAGGGTGTGGGCACTGAAGCTTTCTTT
d_call: -; j_call: TRBJ2-7; clone_size: few; v_call: TRBV2; cdr3_aa: CASTSIPGAREQYF; cdr3_nt: TGTGCCAGCACTTCTATTCCGGGAGCGAGGGAGCAGTACTTC
d_call: -; j_call: TRBJ2-3; clone_size: few; v_call: TRBV5-1; cdr3_aa: CASSLTAASTDTQYF; cdr3_nt: TGCGCCAGCAGCTTGACGGCGGCTAGCACAGATACGCAGTATTTT
d_call: TRBD1; j_call: TRBJ1-4; clone_size: few; v_call: TRBV10-3; cdr3_aa: CAISVGTGNEKLFF; cdr3_nt: TGTGCCATTAGTGTCGGGACAGGGAATGAAAAACTGTTTTTT
d_call: -; j_call: TRBJ2-7; clone_size: few; v_call: TRBV27; cdr3_aa: CASSLRSPAYEQYF; cdr3_nt: TGTGCCAGCAGTTTACGGTCCCCGGCCTACGAGCAGTACTTC
d_call: -; j_call: TRBJ1-3; clone_size: -; v_call: TRBV7-8; cdr3_aa: CASSPREGSSGNTIYF; cdr3_nt: TGTGCCAGCAGCCCCCGGGAGGGCAGCTCTGGAAACACCATATATTTT
d_call: TRBD1; j_call: TRBJ2-1; clone_size: many; v_call: TRBV10-3; cdr3_aa: CASAGGYEQFF; cdr3_nt: TGTGCCAGCGCAGGGGGCTATGAGCAGTTCTTC
d_call: -; j_call: TRBJ1-1; clone_size: -; v_call: TRBV6-5; cdr3_aa: CASSYSRATEAFF; cdr3_nt: TGTGCCAGCAGTTACTCTCGGGCCACTGAAGCTTTCTTT
d_call: -; j_call: TRBJ1-1; clone_size: few; v_call: TRBV7-2; cdr3_aa: CASTNPNTEAFF; cdr3_nt: TGTGCCAGCACAAACCCGAACACTGAAGCTTTCTTT
d_call: -; j_call: TRBJ1-2; clone_size: few; v_call: TRBV10-3; cdr3_aa: CAITKRGGIDGYTF; cdr3_nt: TGTGCCATAACCAAAAGGGGGGGGATCGATGGCTACACCTTC
d_call: TRBD2; j_call: TRBJ2-7; clone_size: -; v_call: TRBV12-3/TRBV12-4; cdr3_aa: CASSLAAGVREQYF; cdr3_nt: TGTGCCAGCAGTTTAGCAGCGGGAGTTCGCGAGCAGTACTTC
d_call: -; j_call: TRBJ2-1; clone_size: many; v_call: TRBV20-1; cdr3_aa: CSVIIKGQRSYNEQFF; cdr3_nt: TGCAGTGTCATAATCAAAGGACAGCGCTCCTACAATGAGCAGTTCTTC
d_call: TRBD1; j_call: TRBJ2-7; clone_size: few; v_call: TRBV12-3/TRBV12-4; cdr3_aa: CASSLGTGGDYEQYF; cdr3_nt: TGTGCCAGCAGTTTAGGGACAGGTGGGGACTACGAGCAGTACTTC
d_call: -; j_call: TRBJ1-1; clone_size: many; v_call: TRBV27; cdr3_aa: CASSLSGGTNTEAFF; cdr3_nt: TGTGCCAGCAGTTTATCGGGGGGGACTAACACTGAAGCTTTCTTT